The TCR beta chain described here comes from a study of PD-1 blockade in classical Hodgkin lymphoma. Study results and limitations: A significant rise in TCR diversity by C4D1 was seen for CD4+ but not CD8+ cells. Newly diagnosed patients reportedly had lower baseline TCR diversity than healthy donors.

Produced via immunoSEQ multiplex PCR; TCRdb's table is partial and in-frame only. The sample yields some 40,000 clones, 76% seen once. Each and every patient relapsed after autologous stem cell transplantation, and patients got differing brentuximab vedotin exposure. Turning to this clone: The target antigen is unknown. The junction differs from germline at one of its ends, possibly a read error.

This CDR3 is 13 amino acids long. Germline V CDR1 and CDR2: SGHDN, FVKESK. The gene calls are TRBV14 and TRBJ1-2, with 7 bases aligning to TRBD1. The TCR comes from a human donor with classical Hodgkin lymphoma. The source material was peripheral blood mononuclear cells (PBMCs), sampled at baseline. This chain's CDR3 is CASSFDRAEGCTF. The DNA of the CDR3 is TGTGCCAGCAGCTTTGACAGGGCAGAAGGCTGCACCTTC.